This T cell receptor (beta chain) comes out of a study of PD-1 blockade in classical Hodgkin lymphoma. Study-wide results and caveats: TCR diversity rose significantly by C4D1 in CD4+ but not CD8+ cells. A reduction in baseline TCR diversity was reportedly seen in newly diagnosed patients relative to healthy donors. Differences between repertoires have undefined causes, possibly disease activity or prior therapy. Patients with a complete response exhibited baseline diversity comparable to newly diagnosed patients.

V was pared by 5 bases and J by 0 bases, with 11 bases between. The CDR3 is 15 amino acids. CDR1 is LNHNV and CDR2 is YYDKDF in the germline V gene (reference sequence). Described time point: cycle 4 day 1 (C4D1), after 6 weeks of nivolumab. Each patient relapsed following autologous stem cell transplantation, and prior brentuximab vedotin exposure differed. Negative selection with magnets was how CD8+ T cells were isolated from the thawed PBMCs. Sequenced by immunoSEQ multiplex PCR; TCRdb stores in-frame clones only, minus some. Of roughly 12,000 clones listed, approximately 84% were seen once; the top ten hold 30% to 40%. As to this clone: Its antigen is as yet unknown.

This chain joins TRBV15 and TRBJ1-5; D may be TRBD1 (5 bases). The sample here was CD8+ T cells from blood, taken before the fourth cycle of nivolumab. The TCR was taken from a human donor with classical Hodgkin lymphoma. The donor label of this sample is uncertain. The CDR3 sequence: CATSETGYSNQPQHF. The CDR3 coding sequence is TGTGCCACCAGCGAAACAGGTTATAGCAATCAGCCCCAGCATTTT.